This record looks at one T cell receptor (beta chain) sequence and its context. The antigen remains undetermined. This sample is part of a study of cytomegalovirus exposure and HLA in healthy donors. Study-level points and caveats: It was reported that TCR beta sequences correctly inferred the HLA-A and HLA-B alleles for most subjects. Analysis was carried out at a later point, and it linked a missense DCLRE1C variant to TCR beta V- and J-gene trimming.

PCR involved 60 Vbeta and 13 Jbeta primers. Libraries were prepared by immunoSEQ multiplex PCR; TCRdb keeps only in-frame clonotypes and omits some of them. Altogether around 190,000 clones are present, 84% being singletons, with the ten largest covering 1% to 1.5%. Healthy bone marrow donors formed the donor group. From germline, CDR1 is SNHLY and CDR2 FYNNEI. The ends lost 8 bases at V and 3 bases at J; junction bases unmatched: 3. There are 12 residues in the CDR3. This rearrangement joins TRBV2 to TRBJ1-2; 7 bases are shared with TRBD1. The clonotype was recovered from a girl aged 2 to 10 in good health and CMV-seropositive. Material: PBMCs. In nucleotides, the CDR3 is TGTGCCAGCGAGACAGGGTACTATGGCTACACCTTC. It encodes CASETGYYGYTF. The full variable domain, with the rest looked up from reference TRBV2 and TRBJ1-2, is EPEVTQTPSHQVTQMGQEVILRCVPISNHLYFYWYRQILGQKVEFLVSFYNNEISEKSEIFDDQFSVERPDGSNFTLKIRSTKLEDSAMYFCASETGYYGYTFGSGTRLTVV.